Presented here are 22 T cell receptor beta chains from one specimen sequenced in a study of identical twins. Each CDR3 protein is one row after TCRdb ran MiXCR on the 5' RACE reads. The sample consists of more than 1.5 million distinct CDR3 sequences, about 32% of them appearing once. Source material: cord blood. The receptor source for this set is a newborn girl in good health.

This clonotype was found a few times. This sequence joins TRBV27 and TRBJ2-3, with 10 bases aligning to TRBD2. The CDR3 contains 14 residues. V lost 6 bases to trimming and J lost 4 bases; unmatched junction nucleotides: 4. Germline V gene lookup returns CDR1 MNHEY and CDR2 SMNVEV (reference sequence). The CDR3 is CASRYSGGPDTQYF. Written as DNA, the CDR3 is TGTGCCAGCAGATATAGCGGGGGGCCAGATACGCAGTATTTT.

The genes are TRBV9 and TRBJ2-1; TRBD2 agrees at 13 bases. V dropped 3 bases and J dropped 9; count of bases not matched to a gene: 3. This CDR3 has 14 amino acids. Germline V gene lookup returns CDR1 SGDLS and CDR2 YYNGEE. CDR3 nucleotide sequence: TGTGCCAGCAGCGAGACTAGCGGGAGGATTGAGCAGTTCTTC. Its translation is CASSETSGRIEQFF. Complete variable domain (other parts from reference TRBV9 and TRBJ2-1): DSGVTQTPKHLITATGQRVTLRCSPRSGDLSVYWYQQSLDQGLQFLIQYYNGEERAKGNILERFSAQQFPDLHSELNLSSLELGDSALYFCASSETSGRIEQFFGPGTRLTVL.

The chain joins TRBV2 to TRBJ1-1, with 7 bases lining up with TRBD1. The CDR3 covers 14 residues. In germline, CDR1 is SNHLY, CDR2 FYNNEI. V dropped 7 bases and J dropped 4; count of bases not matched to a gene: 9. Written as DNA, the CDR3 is TGTGCCAGCACCCGGGACAGTTCTGCCACTGAAGCTTTCTTT. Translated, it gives CASTRDSSATEAFF.

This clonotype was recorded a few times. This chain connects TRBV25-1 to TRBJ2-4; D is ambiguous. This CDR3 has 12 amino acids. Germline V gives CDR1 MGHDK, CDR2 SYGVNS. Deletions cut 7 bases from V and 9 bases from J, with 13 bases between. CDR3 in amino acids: CASTSRSSIQYF. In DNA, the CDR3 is TGTGCCAGCACGAGCCGTTCGAGCATTCAGTACTTC. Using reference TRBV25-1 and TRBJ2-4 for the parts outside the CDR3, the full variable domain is EADIYQTPRYLVIGTGKKITLECSQTMGHDKMYWYQQDPGMELHLIHYSYGVNSTEKGDLSSESTVSRIRTEHFPLTLESARPSHTSQYLCASTSRSSIQYFGAGTRLSVL.

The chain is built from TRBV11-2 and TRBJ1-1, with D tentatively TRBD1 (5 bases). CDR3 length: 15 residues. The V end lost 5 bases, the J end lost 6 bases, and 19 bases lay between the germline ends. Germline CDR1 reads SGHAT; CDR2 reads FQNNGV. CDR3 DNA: TGTGCCAGCAGCCTATATATTCTCAGGGCCGCTGAAGCTTTCTTT. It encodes CASSLYILRAAEAFF.

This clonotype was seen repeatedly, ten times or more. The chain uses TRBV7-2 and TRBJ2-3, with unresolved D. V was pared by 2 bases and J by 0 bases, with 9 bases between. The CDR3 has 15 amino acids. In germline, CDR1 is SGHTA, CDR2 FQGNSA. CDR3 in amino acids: CASSLNIASTDTQYF. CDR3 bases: TGTGCCAGCAGCTTAAATATAGCTAGCACAGATACGCAGTATTTT.

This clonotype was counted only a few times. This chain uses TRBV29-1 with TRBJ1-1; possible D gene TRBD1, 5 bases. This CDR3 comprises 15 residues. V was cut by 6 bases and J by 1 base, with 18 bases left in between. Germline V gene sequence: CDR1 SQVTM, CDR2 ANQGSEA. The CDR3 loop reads CSVKGNRRSNTEAFF. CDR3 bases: TGCAGCGTCAAGGGGAATCGGCGGTCGAACACTGAAGCTTTCTTT.

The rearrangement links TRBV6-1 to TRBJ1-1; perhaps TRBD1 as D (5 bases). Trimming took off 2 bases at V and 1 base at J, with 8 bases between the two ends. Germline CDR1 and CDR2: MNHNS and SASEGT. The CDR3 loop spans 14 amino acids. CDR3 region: CASSETQGNTEAFF. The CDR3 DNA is TGTGCCAGCAGTGAAACCCAGGGGAACACTGAAGCTTTCTTT.

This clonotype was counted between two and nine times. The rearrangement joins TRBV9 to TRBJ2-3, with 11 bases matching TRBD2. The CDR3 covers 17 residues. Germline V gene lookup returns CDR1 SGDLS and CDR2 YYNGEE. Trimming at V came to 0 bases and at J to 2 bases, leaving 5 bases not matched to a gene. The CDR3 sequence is CASSVAPSGGITDTQYF. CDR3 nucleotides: TGTGCCAGCAGCGTAGCTCCTAGCGGGGGGATCACAGATACGCAGTATTTT.

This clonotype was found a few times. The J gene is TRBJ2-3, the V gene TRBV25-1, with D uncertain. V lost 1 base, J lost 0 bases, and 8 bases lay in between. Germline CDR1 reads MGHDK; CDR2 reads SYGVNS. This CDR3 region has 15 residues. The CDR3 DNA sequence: TGTGCCAGCAGTGAATGGGTATCTAGCACAGATACGCAGTATTTT. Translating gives CASSEWVSSTDTQYF.

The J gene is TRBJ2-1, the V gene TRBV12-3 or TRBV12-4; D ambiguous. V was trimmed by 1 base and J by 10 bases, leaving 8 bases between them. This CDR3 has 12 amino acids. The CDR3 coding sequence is TGTGCCAGCAGTTTAGAGGCTAACGAGCAGTTCTTC. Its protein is CASSLEANEQFF.

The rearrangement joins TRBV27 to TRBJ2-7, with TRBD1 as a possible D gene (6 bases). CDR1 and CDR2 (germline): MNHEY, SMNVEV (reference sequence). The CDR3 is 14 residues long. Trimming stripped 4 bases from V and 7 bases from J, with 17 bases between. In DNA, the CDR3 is TGTGCCAGCAGTTGGGGACAAACCTACAATGAGCAGTACTTC. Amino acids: CASSWGQTYNEQYF.

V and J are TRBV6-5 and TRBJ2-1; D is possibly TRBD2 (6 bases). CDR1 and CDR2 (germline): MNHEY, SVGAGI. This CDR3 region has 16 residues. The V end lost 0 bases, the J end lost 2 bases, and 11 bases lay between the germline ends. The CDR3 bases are TGTGCCAGCAGTTACTCGTTCCCGGGGGCCTACAATGAGCAGTTCTTC. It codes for CASSYSFPGAYNEQFF.

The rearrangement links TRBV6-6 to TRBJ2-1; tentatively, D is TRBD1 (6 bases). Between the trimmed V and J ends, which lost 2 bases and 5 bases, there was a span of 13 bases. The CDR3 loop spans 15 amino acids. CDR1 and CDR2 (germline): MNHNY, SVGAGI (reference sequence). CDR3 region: CASSYGPNRDNEQFF. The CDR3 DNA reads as TGTGCCAGCAGTTACGGACCGAACAGGGACAATGAGCAGTTCTTC.

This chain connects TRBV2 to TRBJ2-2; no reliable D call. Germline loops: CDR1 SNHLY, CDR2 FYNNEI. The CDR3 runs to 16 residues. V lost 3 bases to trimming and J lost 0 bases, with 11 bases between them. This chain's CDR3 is CASSDLKTPNTGELFF. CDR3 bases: TGTGCCAGCAGTGACCTGAAAACCCCGAACACCGGGGAGCTGTTTTTT.

The CDR3 DNA reads TGTGCCACCAGCAGAGGAGGGACTAGCCTTATTTTTGAGCAGTTCTTC. It codes for CATSRGGTSLIFEQFF. V is TRBV15 and J is TRBJ2-1; 9 bases are a match to TRBD2. This CDR3 is 16 amino acids long. With 1 base clipped from V and 9 bases from J, the junction kept 10 bases outside the gene matches. Germline V lookup: CDR1 LNHNV, CDR2 YYDKDF (reference sequence).

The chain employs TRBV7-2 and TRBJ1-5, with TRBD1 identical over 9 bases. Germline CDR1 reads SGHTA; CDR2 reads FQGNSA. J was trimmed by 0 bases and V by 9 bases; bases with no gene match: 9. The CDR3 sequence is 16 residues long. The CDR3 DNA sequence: TGTGCCAGTAGCAACCCGGGACAGGGTAGCAATCAGCCCCAGCATTTT. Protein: CASSNPGQGSNQPQHF.

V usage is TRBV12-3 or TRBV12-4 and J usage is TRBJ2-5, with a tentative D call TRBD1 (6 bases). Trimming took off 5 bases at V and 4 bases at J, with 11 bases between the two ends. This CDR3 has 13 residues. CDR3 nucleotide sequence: TGTGCCAGCAGTCGGGACATGGGAGAGACCCAGTACTTC. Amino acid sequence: CASSRDMGETQYF.

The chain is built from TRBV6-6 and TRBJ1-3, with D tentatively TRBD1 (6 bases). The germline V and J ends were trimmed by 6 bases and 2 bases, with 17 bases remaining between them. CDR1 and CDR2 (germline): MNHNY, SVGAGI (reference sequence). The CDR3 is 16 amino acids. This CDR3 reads CASSPHNRAAGNTIYF. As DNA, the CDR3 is TGTGCCAGCAGCCCCCACAACAGGGCCGCTGGAAACACCATATATTTT.

CDR3 DNA: TGCAGTGCTAGAAGGGACTCCCTCCTCTACGAGCAGTACTTC. Its protein product is CSARRDSLLYEQYF. The genes are TRBV20-1 and TRBJ2-7; a weak D match, TRBD2 (6 bases). This CDR3 region has 14 residues. Trimming removed 2 bases at V and 3 bases at J, with 14 bases between. Looked up from germline, CDR1 is DFQATT and CDR2 is SNEGSKA (reference sequence).

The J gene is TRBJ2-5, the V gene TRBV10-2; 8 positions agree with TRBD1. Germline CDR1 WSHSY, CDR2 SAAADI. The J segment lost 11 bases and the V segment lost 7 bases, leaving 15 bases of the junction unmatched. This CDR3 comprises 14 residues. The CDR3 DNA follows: TGCGCCAGCACCCGAGACAGGGGTCGGTACGGGCAGTACTTC. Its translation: CASTRDRGRYGQYF.

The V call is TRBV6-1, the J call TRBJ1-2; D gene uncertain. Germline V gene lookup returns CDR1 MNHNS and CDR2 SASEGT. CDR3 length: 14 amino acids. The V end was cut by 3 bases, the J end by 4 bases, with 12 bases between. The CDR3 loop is CASSESVGSYGYTF. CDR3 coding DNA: TGTGCCAGCAGTGAGTCCGTTGGATCCTATGGCTACACCTTC.